This note documents a single TCR beta chain sequence. The data stem from a study of T cell changes during pregnancy in multiple sclerosis. CDR3 length: 15 amino acids. CDR1 and CDR2 from the germline V gene are SQVTM and ANQGSEA. J gave up 0 bases and V 7 bases, and 10 bases lay outside the gene matches. Measured with immunoSEQ multiplex PCR; TCRdb has only the in-frame clones, and not every one. The sample consists of about 50,000 clones, roughly 92% of them appearing once. This TCR derives from a female donor with multiple sclerosis, enrolled in a pregnancy study. The chain is built from TRBV29-1 and TRBJ1-1, with 8 bases fitting TRBD1. Material: CD4+ T cells from peripheral blood mononuclear cells, obtained in the third trimester of pregnancy. CDR3 sequence (DNA): TGCAGCGCATCGCAGGGGGCTGGGGTGAACACTGAAGCTTTCTTT. Protein product: CSASQGAGVNTEAFF.